These T cell receptor beta chains were read from a single sample in a study of OX40 agonist ivuxolimab in advanced cancers. Here immunoSEQ multiplex PCR was the method, and the copy in TCRdb shows in-frame clones only, minus some. The sample contains more than 60,000 clones, 84% of which appear only once. The input for sequencing was CD4+ or CD8+ T cells sorted from blood, taken in a trial of the OX40 agonist ivuxolimab. These receptors were taken from an adult with an advanced solid tumor such as melanoma, head and neck, liver or kidney cancer. Each CDR3 is given with its conserved first and last residue. A D gene is named only where the DNA matches it firmly. Rows give clone size only sometimes, using once, few, many, or a class for an expanded clone.

D gene: NA; clone size: NA; J gene: TRBJ1-2; V gene: TRBV28; CDR3 protein: CASSLGGDHDYGYTF; CDR3 DNA: TGTGCCAGCAGTTTGGGGGGAGACCATGACTATGGCTACACCTTC
D gene: NA; clone size: NA; J gene: TRBJ2-2; V gene: TRBV9; CDR3 protein: CASSVTEGAAYGELFF; CDR3 DNA: TGTGCCAGCAGCGTCACGGAGGGGGCGGCTTACGGGGAGCTGTTTTTT
D gene: NA; clone size: NA; J gene: TRBJ1-3; V gene: TRBV11-2; CDR3 protein: CASSLARTGGNTIYF; CDR3 DNA: TGTGCCAGCAGCTTAGCGCGGACGGGCGGAAACACCATATATTTT
D gene: TRBD2; clone size: once; J gene: TRBJ2-1; V gene: TRBV10-3; CDR3 protein: CAINQAGSSYNEQFF; CDR3 DNA: TGTGCCATCAACCAAGCGGGGAGCTCCTACAATGAGCAGTTCTTC
D gene: TRBD2; clone size: NA; J gene: TRBJ2-3; V gene: TRBV11-3; CDR3 protein: CASSARAGGNTDTQYF; CDR3 DNA: TGTGCCAGCAGCGCTCGAGCGGGGGGGAACACAGATACGCAGTATTTT
D gene: NA; clone size: NA; J gene: TRBJ2-7; V gene: TRBV6-1; CDR3 protein: CASTRDSAYEQYF; CDR3 DNA: TGTGCCAGCACCCGAGACAGTGCCTACGAGCAGTACTTC
D gene: TRBD1; clone size: NA; J gene: TRBJ1-4; V gene: TRBV27; CDR3 protein: CASSSSGQGYEKLFF; CDR3 DNA: TGTGCCAGCAGTTCCTCCGGACAGGGTTACGAAAAACTGTTTTTT
D gene: NA; clone size: once; J gene: TRBJ2-3; V gene: TRBV14; CDR3 protein: CASSPALFNPTDTQYF; CDR3 DNA: TGTGCCAGCAGCCCGGCGTTATTCAATCCCACAGATACGCAGTATTTT
D gene: NA; clone size: once; J gene: TRBJ1-1; V gene: TRBV7-6; CDR3 protein: CASSLGGSTEAFF; CDR3 DNA: TGTGCCAGCAGCTTAGGCGGCAGCACTGAAGCTTTCTTT
D gene: NA; clone size: NA; J gene: TRBJ2-7; V gene: TRBV6-6; CDR3 protein: CASISDGVWAHEQYF; CDR3 DNA: TGTGCCAGCATCTCCGACGGGGTGTGGGCCCACGAGCAGTACTTC
D gene: NA; clone size: NA; J gene: TRBJ1-2; V gene: TRBV6-6; CDR3 protein: CASGQGRTVGYGYTF; CDR3 DNA: TGTGCCAGCGGCCAAGGGAGGACAGTCGGGTATGGCTACACCTTC
D gene: TRBD1; clone size: NA; J gene: TRBJ1-1; V gene: TRBV19; CDR3 protein: CASRSSGGAEAFF; CDR3 DNA: TGTGCCAGTAGAAGCTCAGGGGGCGCGGAAGCTTTCTTT
D gene: NA; clone size: NA; J gene: TRBJ1-4; V gene: TRBV29-1; CDR3 protein: CSTGSANEKLFF; CDR3 DNA: TGCAGCACGGGATCGGCTAATGAAAAACTGTTTTTT
D gene: NA; clone size: NA; J gene: TRBJ2-2; V gene: TRBV6-1; CDR3 protein: CASSALGNTGELFF; CDR3 DNA: TGTGCCAGCAGTGCGCTGGGGAACACCGGGGAGCTGTTTTTT
D gene: TRBD2; clone size: once; J gene: TRBJ2-2; V gene: TRBV4-1; CDR3 protein: CASSPTSVANTGELFF; CDR3 DNA: TGCGCCAGCAGCCCTACTAGCGTCGCGAACACCGGGGAGCTGTTTTTT
D gene: TRBD1; clone size: NA; J gene: TRBJ1-1; V gene: TRBV6-1; CDR3 protein: CASSWDRKNTEAFF; CDR3 DNA: TGTGCCAGCAGTTGGGACAGGAAGAACACTGAAGCTTTCTTT
D gene: TRBD1; clone size: NA; J gene: TRBJ1-3; V gene: TRBV5-4; CDR3 protein: CASSDRGVSGNTIYF; CDR3 DNA: TGTGCCAGCAGCGACAGGGGGGTTTCTGGAAACACCATATATTTT
D gene: NA; clone size: NA; J gene: TRBJ2-7; V gene: TRBV7-7; CDR3 protein: CASSPGQGVGGEQYF; CDR3 DNA: TGTGCTAGCAGCCCCGGACAGGGAGTGGGGGGGGAGCAGTACTTC
D gene: TRBD2; clone size: NA; J gene: TRBJ2-2; V gene: TRBV5-1; CDR3 protein: CASSSGLAALNTGELFF; CDR3 DNA: TGCGCCAGCAGCTCCGGACTAGCGGCGCTGAACACCGGGGAGCTGTTTTTT
D gene: TRBD1; clone size: few; J gene: TRBJ1-1; V gene: TRBV11-2; CDR3 protein: CASSRQGMNTEAFF; CDR3 DNA: TGTGCCAGCAGCCGACAGGGTATGAACACTGAAGCTTTCTTT
D gene: NA; clone size: once; J gene: TRBJ2-3; V gene: TRBV5-6; CDR3 protein: CASSLEDTQYF; CDR3 DNA: TGTGCCAGCAGCTTGGAAGATACGCAGTATTTT
D gene: TRBD1; clone size: NA; J gene: TRBJ1-4; V gene: TRBV28; CDR3 protein: CASSFGTGNNEKLFF; CDR3 DNA: TGTGCCAGCAGTTTCGGGACAGGAAACAATGAAAAACTGTTTTTT
D gene: NA; clone size: NA; J gene: TRBJ2-1; V gene: TRBV12-5; CDR3 protein: CASGPRGTGTSTNEQFF; CDR3 DNA: TGTGCTAGTGGCCCCCGGGGGACCGGAACCTCCACCAATGAGCAGTTCTTC
D gene: TRBD1; clone size: NA; J gene: TRBJ1-4; V gene: TRBV19; CDR3 protein: CASTTRGSGGAEKLFF; CDR3 DNA: TGTGCCAGTACTACAAGGGGTTCAGGGGGCGCCGAAAAACTGTTTTTT
D gene: NA; clone size: NA; J gene: TRBJ1-2; V gene: TRBV6-1; CDR3 protein: CASSERTSTVTYGYTF; CDR3 DNA: TGTGCCAGCAGTGAACGAACATCGACAGTGACCTATGGCTACACCTTC
D gene: NA; clone size: NA; J gene: TRBJ2-3; V gene: TRBV19; CDR3 protein: CASKLGGRTDTQYF; CDR3 DNA: TGTGCCTCGAAATTGGGCGGGCGCACAGATACGCAGTATTTT
D gene: NA; clone size: NA; J gene: TRBJ2-7; V gene: TRBV29-1; CDR3 protein: CSVLGRTYEQYF; CDR3 DNA: TGCAGCGTTCTGGGAAGAACCTACGAGCAGTACTTC
D gene: NA; clone size: few; J gene: TRBJ2-2; V gene: TRBV5-1; CDR3 protein: CASSLSPGNTGELFF; CDR3 DNA: TGCGCCAGCAGCTTGTCCCCTGGGAACACCGGGGAGCTGTTTTTT
D gene: NA; clone size: NA; J gene: TRBJ1-2; V gene: TRBV7-3; CDR3 protein: CASSPNREEGYTF; CDR3 DNA: TGTGCCAGCAGCCCAAACAGGGAGGAGGGCTACACCTTC
D gene: NA; clone size: once; J gene: TRBJ1-4; V gene: TRBV6-5; CDR3 protein: CASSYSGMNEKLFF; CDR3 DNA: TGTGCCAGCAGTTACTCGGGCATGAACGAAAAACTGTTTTTT
D gene: NA; clone size: few; J gene: TRBJ2-7; V gene: TRBV27; CDR3 protein: CASSSRYEQYF; CDR3 DNA: TGTGCCAGCAGCTCGAGATACGAGCAGTACTTC
D gene: TRBD2; clone size: medium-sized; J gene: TRBJ2-3; V gene: TRBV6-1; CDR3 protein: CASNRLAGGTDTQYF; CDR3 DNA: TGTGCCAGCAACCGATTAGCGGGGGGAACGGATACGCAGTATTTT
D gene: NA; clone size: NA; J gene: TRBJ2-2; V gene: TRBV5-4; CDR3 protein: CASSLARGTGELFF; CDR3 DNA: TGTGCCAGCAGCTTGGCCAGGGGCACCGGGGAGCTGTTTTTT
D gene: TRBD1; clone size: NA; J gene: TRBJ2-7; V gene: TRBV6-6; CDR3 protein: CASSSGTGVGEQYF; CDR3 DNA: TGTGCCAGCAGTTCCGGGACAGGCGTAGGCGAGCAGTACTTC
D gene: TRBD1; clone size: NA; J gene: TRBJ2-7; V gene: TRBV6-5; CDR3 protein: CASSRQGTFSEQYF; CDR3 DNA: TGTGCCAGCAGTCGACAGGGGACGTTCAGCGAGCAGTACTTC
D gene: NA; clone size: NA; J gene: TRBJ2-7; V gene: TRBV4-2; CDR3 protein: CASSQDWGSGLGEQYF; CDR3 DNA: TGTGCCAGCAGCCAAGATTGGGGATCAGGGTTGGGCGAGCAGTACTTC
D gene: NA; clone size: NA; J gene: TRBJ1-5; V gene: TRBV2; CDR3 protein: CASSEFSLSNQPQHF; CDR3 DNA: TGTGCCAGCAGTGAATTTAGTTTAAGCAATCAGCCCCAGCATTTT
D gene: NA; clone size: once; J gene: TRBJ1-3; V gene: TRBV9; CDR3 protein: CASSRKSRDSGNTIYF; CDR3 DNA: TGTGCCAGCAGCCGTAAAAGCCGGGACTCTGGAAACACCATATATTTT